The next 3 T cell receptor beta chains were all read from a single sample in a study of beta chain features in type 1 diabetes. Investigators reverse transcribed all isolated RNA, so they sequenced expressed TCRB transcripts. Libraries were prepared by immunoSEQ multiplex PCR; TCRdb keeps only in-frame clonotypes and omits some of them. Of 350,000 to 450,000 clones in the sample, approximately 15% were seen once. The sequenced material came from naive CD4+ T cells from blood. The receptors originated from a woman aged 18-30 years in good health.

This clone has just a few counts. The V and J genes are TRBV6-5 and TRBJ1-1, with 7 bases aligning to TRBD1. Germline trimming cut 7 bases from V and 5 bases from J; bases unmatched to any gene: 10. The length of the CDR3 is 14 residues. In germline, CDR1 is MNHEY, CDR2 SVGAGI. In DNA, the CDR3 is TGTGCCAGCATAAACAGGGGAGACAGGACTGAAGCTTTCTTT. Protein sequence: CASINRGDRTEAFF.

This clone was recorded a few times. The rearrangement joins TRBV7-2 to TRBJ2-6; tentatively, D is TRBD1 (5 bases). This CDR3 is 16 amino acids long. V was clipped by 5 bases and J by 2 bases, with 13 bases between them. CDR1 and CDR2 (germline): SGHTA, FQGNSA. The CDR3 DNA follows: TGTGCCAGCAGCCCCTGGGCAGGGACTGGGGCCAACGTCCTGACTTTC. As protein: CASSPWAGTGANVLTF.

This clone was seen a handful of times. The chain recombines TRBV2 with TRBJ2-1, with 7 nucleotides matching TRBD2. CDR3 length equals 15 residues. With 7 bases clipped from V and 2 bases from J, the junction kept 8 bases outside the gene matches. The V gene's germline CDR1 is SNHLY and CDR2 FYNNEI. CDR3 coding DNA: TGTGCCAGCACATTCCGAGGACTAGCCTACAATGAGCAGTTCTTC. This sequence encodes CASTFRGLAYNEQFF.